This T cell receptor beta chain was profiled in a study of technical replicates of blood from a handful of donors. Produced via immunoSEQ multiplex PCR; TCRdb's table is partial and in-frame only. In the table there are tens of thousands of clones, roughly 90% of which are singletons. The sample was PBMCs. The sequence came from a human donor in good health. Some clones in this sample may be carry-over from other donors' samples.

The CDR3 protein is CASSVMGQGNSPLHF. The CDR3 region has the DNA TGTGCCAGCAGTGTTATGGGACAGGGGAATTCACCCCTCCACTTT. The chain links TRBV6-1 to TRBJ1-6; 10 nucleotides agree with TRBD1. CDR3 length: 15 residues. Trimming took 4 bases from V and 7 from J; bases not matched to a gene: 4. In germline, CDR1 is MNHNS, CDR2 SASEGT.